This entry describes one T cell receptor (beta chain). Its antigen remains undetermined. Base quality data are lacking; no much larger clone is found one base away. This sample is part of a study of cytomegalovirus exposure and HLA in healthy donors (dated by TCRdb to the late 2010s). Regarding the research as a whole: According to an earlier analysis of a few hundred of the donors, 200 million or so T cells yielded 90 million to 140 million unique TCR beta sequences and 276 Gb of sequence data. A separate validation cohort of about 110 different subjects was used in addition to the approximately 700-subject first cohort. A later genetic analysis used genome-wide SNP genotypes for about 65% of the 666 donors, treating that subset as a discovery cohort. An earlier analysis of roughly 580 of the donors used high-throughput TCR beta sequencing to judge whether each TCR beta V gene segment behaved as functional or pseudogenic. A later analysis re-examined previously published TCR beta repertoires from about 670 donors and added high-resolution HLA genotyping to investigate patterns of TCR occurrence. An early release covering more than 500 HLA-typed donors comprised 250 to 350 gigabases of sequencing data and tens of millions of unique TCR sequences. On average, roughly 250,000 unique TCR beta nucleotide sequences were sequenced per donor among a few hundred genotyped donors of the cohort, with roughly 18% of those sequences being non-productive. All discovery cohort repertoires had been generated using a single sequencing platform. Typing coverage differed by locus: A, B, C, DRB1 and DQB1 were typed in about 620-630 donors, DQA1 in approximately 520, DPA1 in 600 to 610, and DPB1 in just under 490. The aim of the study was to test whether cataloging public T cell receptors could identify signatures of past pathogen exposure. To predict cytomegalovirus infection status, the study combined high-throughput TCR immunosequencing, statistical association of individual TCRs with disease status, and machine learning. The later analysis used no new phenotypic data to find candidate immune exposures, relying instead on TCR beta sequences and their occurrence across donors. Roughly five DR-DQ haplotypes were treated as single units for association and clustering because of strong linkage in the cohort. Both class I and class II loci were covered by HLA typing, at four-digit resolution. Using immunosequencing, the study profiled T cell repertoires from 500 to 800 subjects and related those repertoires to cytomegalovirus serostatus. Donor age, sex, ethnicity and CMV serostatus were compiled together with the repertoire data. Of the roughly 400 genotyped donors, around 81% fell in the genetic ancestry cluster associated with self-reported Caucasian donors.

The germline V gene specifies SGHRS as CDR1 and YFSETQ as CDR2. Here V drops 0 bases and J drops 4 bases, and the junction holds 4 bases not matched to any gene. The CDR3 starts with the cysteine, ends with the phenylalanine, and has 14 residues. The kept DNA is CDR3 alone, 42 bases in frame from the first base. The method was the immunoSEQ multiplex PCR assay. For the multiplex PCR, a mixture combining 60 forward primers for TCR Vbeta segments and 13 reverse primers for TCR Jbeta segments was used. The CDR3 region of rearranged TCR beta genes was amplified from genomic DNA by a multiplex PCR assay. Amplified TCR beta libraries were sequenced as 87-base-pair reads on the Illumina HiSeq System. Per the original workflow: A later analysis tallied about 77 million unique TCR beta chains across the approximately 670 repertoires, and about 10 million of those chains were shared by two or more donors. A nearest-neighbor algorithm error-corrected the raw reads and collapsed the reads into unique sequences, merging closely related sequences to remove PCR and sequencing errors. V, D and J gene segments were assigned by aligning CDR3 sequences to IMGT reference sequences. For a sequence to be retained, a match of at least six nucleotides to both a V gene segment and a J gene segment was required. Rearrangements were called productive when the CDR3 lacked stop codons and stayed in frame with V and J; all others were non-productive. CDR3 was defined by IMGT convention, running from the second conserved V-encoded cysteine to the conserved J-encoded phenylalanine. The earlier analysis of more than 450 of the donors excluded sequences that lacked an unambiguous match to a single V gene segment. In an earlier analysis of some 590 of the donors, a V segment was called functional when productive rearrangements were above 56.7%, and segregating when the standard deviation between donors exceeded 5%. To diagnose cytomegalovirus status from the catalog of TCR beta chain sequences, a statistical classification framework was built. In a later analysis, TCR nucleotide sequences were compared against IMGT/GENE-DB human TR gene sequences so that V and J genes could be assigned. The TCRdist pipeline was used in a later analysis to assign CDR3 sequences and most-parsimonious VDJ recombination scenarios. In a later analysis, every TCR beta chain was defined by the combination of its CDR3 amino acid sequence and its V-gene family, and reads without a unique V-gene family were dropped. To address suspected cross-contamination and a sequencing artifact, a later analysis removed under 600 highly shared, low-generation-probability nucleotide sequences. For each public chain, a later analysis derived a clonal expansion index from normalized ranks of inferred template counts within each repertoire. A later analysis computed generation probabilities with a VDJ recombination model fitted to out-of-frame rearrangements, and checked the results against IGoR. In a later analysis, hypergeometric tests were used to score TCR-TCR, TCR-HLA and TCR-CMV co-occurrence, with a repertoire-size bias correction applied to TCR pairs. A later analysis estimated false discovery rates by permuting HLA or CMV assignments 20 times. In a later analysis, co-occurring TCRs were grouped using DBSCAN, with TCRdist sequence similarity added in when clustering inside HLA-allele-positive subsets. Repertoires with fewer than 30,000 or more than 120,000 public chains were left out of co-occurrence clustering, as were about 5 repertoires with anomalous nucleotide sharing. The clones in this table, taken by TCRdb from immuneACCESS, are in-frame only. Not every clone is retained; where verified, under half of the shortfall comes from an unresolved V gene, and the cause of the rest is unknown. That table is the source of V, J and clone size, and D and trimming were worked out from the DNA. This sample is represented by about 140,000 clones; 76% of them were singletons. The ten biggest clones cover 2.5% to 4% of the sample.

The cohort consisted of fewer than 700 healthy bone marrow donors. All cohort members were sampled while nominally healthy, although unrecorded immune exposures were likely present. The donor tested CMV seronegative and was one of the 352 seronegative cohort members. A peripheral blood sample was collected from each donor, and TCR beta sequencing was performed on peripheral blood mononuclear cells. The Qiagen DNeasy Blood Extraction Kit was used to extract genomic DNA from the blood cell samples. On the study overall, not on this receptor specifically: Because the 87-base-pair reads could not distinguish some IMGT-functional V segments, including TRBV6-2 and TRBV6-3, those segments were excluded. Cytomegalovirus status was reported to be diagnosed by the classifier with high specificity and sensitivity in both the original and validation cohorts. According to a later analysis, parvovirus B19, influenza, CMV and Epstein-Barr virus appeared linked to several top co-occurrence clusters. The study gave a list of 150 to 200 TCR beta chains associated with cytomegalovirus. Only TCR beta chains were sequenced in this cohort, and the absence of alpha or paired-chain data limited detectable features. A cluster of highly shared sequence variants was judged likely to represent a technical artifact of the sequencing pipeline. According to a later analysis, most CMV-associated TCR beta chains appeared to be HLA-restricted, and the HLA associations seemed to be driven largely by CMV exposure. A few of the identified cytomegalovirus-associated TCR beta chains were confirmed in vitro to be specific for cytomegalovirus antigens. Roughly uniform sequencing depth across donors was assumed in presence/absence analyses, although this assumption may not hold. The authors suggested that the approach could potentially be extended to other disease states and immunological phenotypes. Because counts were too low, around 17 rarely observed V segments, including chromosome 9 orphons, were left out of the earlier analysis of 587 of the donors. In an earlier analysis of more than 450 of the donors, most TCR beta V segments were observed in productive rearrangements about 90% or about 30% of the time, broadly matching IMGT annotations. A further reported finding was that TCR beta sequences accurately predicted the HLA-A and HLA-B alleles for most subjects in the first cohort. According to a later genetic analysis, donors in an Asian-associated ancestry cluster had fewer N-insertions in productive TCRs than the approximately 650-donor mean. Because HLA typing was missing for some donors at each locus, association tests included only the typed subset. According to a later analysis, TCR association rates differed among HLA loci, with DRB1 alleles showing the most associated TCRs and HLA-C alleles showing the fewest. A later analysis associated about 17,000 TCR beta sequences with specific HLA alleles at a false discovery rate of 0.05. Strong co-occurrence of HLA alleles, especially DR and DQ, made assigning TCR associations to individual alleles difficult. Most TCR sequences were seen in very few donors, while some public TCRs were found in many individuals. Correlated functional status among segregating V segments might be attributable to linkage disequilibrium, but an unknown experimental factor could not be ruled out. In a later analysis, HLA-associated TCR beta chains showed more clonal expansion and lower generation probabilities than non-associated chains that were equally common. In a later genetic analysis, a missense DCLRE1C variant was associated with V-gene and J-gene trimming of TCR beta chains, and the association was replicated in an independent cohort. Immune exposure information for the cohort was limited to CMV serostatus.

The rearranged chain carries TRBV5-1 and TRBJ2-7, with 7 bases matching TRBD1. What was sequenced was PBMCs. The receptor comes from a man aged 35 to 55 in good health and CMV-seronegative. The CDR3 region: CASSLGAGGYEQYF. The nucleotides are TGCGCCAGCAGCTTGGGGGCAGGGGGATACGAGCAGTACTTC.